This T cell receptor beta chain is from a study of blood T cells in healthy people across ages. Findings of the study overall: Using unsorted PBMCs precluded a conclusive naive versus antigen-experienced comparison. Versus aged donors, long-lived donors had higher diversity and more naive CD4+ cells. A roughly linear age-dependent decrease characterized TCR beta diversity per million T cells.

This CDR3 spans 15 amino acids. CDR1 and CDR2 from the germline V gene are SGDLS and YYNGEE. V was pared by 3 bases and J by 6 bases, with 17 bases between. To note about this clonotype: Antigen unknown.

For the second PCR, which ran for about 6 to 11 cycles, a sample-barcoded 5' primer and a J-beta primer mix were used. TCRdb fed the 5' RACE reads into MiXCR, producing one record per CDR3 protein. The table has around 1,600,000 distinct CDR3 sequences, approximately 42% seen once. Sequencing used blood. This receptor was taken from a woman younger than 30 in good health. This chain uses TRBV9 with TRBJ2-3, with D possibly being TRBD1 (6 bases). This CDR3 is CASSGQDRSRDTQYF. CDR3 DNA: TGTGCCAGCAGCGGACAGGATCGCTCCCGGGATACGCAGTATTTT.